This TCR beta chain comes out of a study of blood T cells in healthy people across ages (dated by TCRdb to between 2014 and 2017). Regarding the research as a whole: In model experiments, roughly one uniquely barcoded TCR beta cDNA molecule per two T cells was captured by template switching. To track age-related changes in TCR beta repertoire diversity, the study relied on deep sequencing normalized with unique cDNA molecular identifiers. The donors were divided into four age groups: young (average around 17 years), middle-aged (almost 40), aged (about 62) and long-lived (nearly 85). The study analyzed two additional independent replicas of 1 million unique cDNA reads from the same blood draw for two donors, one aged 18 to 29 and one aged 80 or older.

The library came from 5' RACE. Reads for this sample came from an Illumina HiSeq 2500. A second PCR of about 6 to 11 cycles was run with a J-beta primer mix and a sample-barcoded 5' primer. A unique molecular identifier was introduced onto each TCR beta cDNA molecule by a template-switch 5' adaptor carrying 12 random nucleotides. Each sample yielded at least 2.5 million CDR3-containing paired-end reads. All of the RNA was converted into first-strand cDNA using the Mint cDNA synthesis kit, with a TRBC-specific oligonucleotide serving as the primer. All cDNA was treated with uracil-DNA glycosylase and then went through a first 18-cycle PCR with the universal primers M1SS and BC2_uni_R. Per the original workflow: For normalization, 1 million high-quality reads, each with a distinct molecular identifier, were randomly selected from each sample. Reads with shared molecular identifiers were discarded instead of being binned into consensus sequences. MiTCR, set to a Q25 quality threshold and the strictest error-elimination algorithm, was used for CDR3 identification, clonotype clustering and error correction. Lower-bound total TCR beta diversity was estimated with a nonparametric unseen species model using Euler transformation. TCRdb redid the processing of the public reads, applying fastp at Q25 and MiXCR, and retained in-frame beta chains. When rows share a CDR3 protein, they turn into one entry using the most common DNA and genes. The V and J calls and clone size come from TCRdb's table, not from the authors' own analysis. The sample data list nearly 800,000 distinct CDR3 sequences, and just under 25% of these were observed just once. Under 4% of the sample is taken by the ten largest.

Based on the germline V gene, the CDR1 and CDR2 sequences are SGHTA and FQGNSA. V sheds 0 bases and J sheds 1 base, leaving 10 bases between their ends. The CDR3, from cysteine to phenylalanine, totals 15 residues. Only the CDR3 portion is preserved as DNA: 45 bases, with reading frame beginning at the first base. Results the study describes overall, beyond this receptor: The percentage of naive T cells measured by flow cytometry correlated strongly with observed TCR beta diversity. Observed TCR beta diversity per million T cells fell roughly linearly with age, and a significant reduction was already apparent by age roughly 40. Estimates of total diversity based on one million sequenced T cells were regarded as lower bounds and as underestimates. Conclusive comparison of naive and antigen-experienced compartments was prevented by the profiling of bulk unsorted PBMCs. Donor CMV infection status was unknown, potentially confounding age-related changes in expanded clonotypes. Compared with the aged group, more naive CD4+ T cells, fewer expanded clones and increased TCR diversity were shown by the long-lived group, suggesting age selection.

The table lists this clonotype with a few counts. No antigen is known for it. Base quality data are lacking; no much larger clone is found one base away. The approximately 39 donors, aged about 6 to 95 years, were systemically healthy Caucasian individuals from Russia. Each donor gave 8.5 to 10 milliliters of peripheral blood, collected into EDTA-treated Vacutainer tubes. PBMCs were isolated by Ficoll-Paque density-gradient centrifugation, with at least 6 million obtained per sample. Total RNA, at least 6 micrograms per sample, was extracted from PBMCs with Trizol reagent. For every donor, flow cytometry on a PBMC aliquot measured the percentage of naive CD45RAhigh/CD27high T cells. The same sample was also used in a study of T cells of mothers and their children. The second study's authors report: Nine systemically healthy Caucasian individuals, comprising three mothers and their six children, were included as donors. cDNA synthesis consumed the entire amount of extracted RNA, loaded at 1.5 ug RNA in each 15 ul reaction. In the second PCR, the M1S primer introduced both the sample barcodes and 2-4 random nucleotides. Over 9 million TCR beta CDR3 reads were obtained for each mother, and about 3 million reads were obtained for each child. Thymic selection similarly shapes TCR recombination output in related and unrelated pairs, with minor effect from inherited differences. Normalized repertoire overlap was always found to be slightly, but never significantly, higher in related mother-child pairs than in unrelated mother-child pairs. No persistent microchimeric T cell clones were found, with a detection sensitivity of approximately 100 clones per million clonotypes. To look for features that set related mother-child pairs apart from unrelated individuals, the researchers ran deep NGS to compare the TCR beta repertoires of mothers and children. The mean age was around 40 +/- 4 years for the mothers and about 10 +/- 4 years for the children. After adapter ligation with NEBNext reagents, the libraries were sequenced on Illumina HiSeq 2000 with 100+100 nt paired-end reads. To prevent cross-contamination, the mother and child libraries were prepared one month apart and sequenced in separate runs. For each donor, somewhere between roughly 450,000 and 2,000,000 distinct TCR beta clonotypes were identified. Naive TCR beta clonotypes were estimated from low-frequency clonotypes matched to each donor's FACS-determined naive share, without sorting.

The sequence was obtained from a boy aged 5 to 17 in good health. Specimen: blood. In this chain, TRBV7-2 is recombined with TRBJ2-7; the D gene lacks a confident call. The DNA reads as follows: TGTGCCAGCAGCTTAGCGGGCCAGGTATCCTACGAGCAGTACTTC. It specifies CASSLAGQVSYEQYF.